This T cell receptor beta chain was recovered during a study of human T cells and chemical hapten exposure. Turning to the study itself: Weekly scalp doses of diphenylcyclopropenone were given to patients during the approximately 25-week study.

Time point indicated: patch test 2, 6 weeks after DPC sensitization. The treatment is: therapeutic diphenylcyclopropenone sensitization with weekly scalp DPC. The V gene's germline CDR1 is KGHSH and CDR2 LQKENI. This CDR3 has 17 residues. Unmatched junction bases numbered 9, after V lost 4 bases and J lost 0 bases. This clonotype came up a few times. Each CDR3 protein is one row after TCRdb ran MiXCR on the RACE reads. Of 75,000 to 100,000 distinct CDR3 sequences detected, around 9.3% appear once; the ten largest clones hold 2% to 2.5%. The rearrangement uses TRBV18 and TRBJ1-1; 9 bases are shared with TRBD1. This clonotype was sampled from a woman aged 40 to 50 with alopecia areata. Some clones in this sample may be carry-over from other donors' samples. Sequencing was performed on whole blood, taken in connection with sensitization to the hapten diphenylcyclopropenone (DPC). CDR3: CASSLNVGQGMNTEAFF. Here the CDR3 DNA reads TGTGCCAGCTCACTAAATGTGGGACAGGGCATGAACACTGAAGCTTTCTTT.